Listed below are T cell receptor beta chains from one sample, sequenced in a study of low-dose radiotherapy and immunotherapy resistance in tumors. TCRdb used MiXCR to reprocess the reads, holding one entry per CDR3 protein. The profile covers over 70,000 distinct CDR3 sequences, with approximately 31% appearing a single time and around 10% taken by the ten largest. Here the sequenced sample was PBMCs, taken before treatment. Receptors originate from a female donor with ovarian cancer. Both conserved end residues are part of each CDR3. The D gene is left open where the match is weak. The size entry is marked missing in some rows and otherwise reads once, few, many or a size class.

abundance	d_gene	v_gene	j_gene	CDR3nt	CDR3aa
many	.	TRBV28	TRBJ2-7	TGTGCCAGCAGTTTAAGGGGGTCCCCCGCCTACGAGCAGTACTTC	CASSLRGSPAYEQYF
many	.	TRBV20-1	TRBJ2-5	TGCAGTGCCCCCCTCGGGCGGCAGACCCAGTACTTC	CSAPLGRQTQYF
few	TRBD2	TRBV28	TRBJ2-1	TGTGCCAGCAGCCAGGGTAGCGGGAGTGTAAATGAGCAGTTCTTC	CASSQGSGSVNEQFF
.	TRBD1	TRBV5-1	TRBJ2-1	TGCGCCAGCAGCCCCCCGGGACAGGGTAGGAATGAGCAGTTCTTC	CASSPPGQGRNEQFF
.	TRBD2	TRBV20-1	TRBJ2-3	TGCAGTGCTTCACGGGGACTAGCGGGGGGACTAAGCACAGATACGCAGTATTTT	CSASRGLAGGLSTDTQYF
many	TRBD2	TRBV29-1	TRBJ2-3	TGCAGCGTAGGGCTAGCGGGGGGGTACGAGGGAGATACGCAGTATTTT	CSVGLAGGYEGDTQYF
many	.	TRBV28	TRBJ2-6	TGTGCCAGCAGTTTATTCATAGACAGGTCTGGGGCCAACGTCCTGACTTTC	CASSLFIDRSGANVLTF
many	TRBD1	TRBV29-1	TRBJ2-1	TGCAGCGTTGAAGCCTCGGTTTTGGGCCACAGGGGCAGGCAGTTCTTC	CSVEASVLGHRGRQFF
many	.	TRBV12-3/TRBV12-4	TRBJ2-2	TGTGCCAGCAGTTTCGATGGGAACACCGGGGAGCTGTTTTTT	CASSFDGNTGELFF
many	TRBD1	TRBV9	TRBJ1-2	TGTGCCAGCAGCGCTCCCGGGACAGGGAAGAATGGCTACACCTTC	CASSAPGTGKNGYTF
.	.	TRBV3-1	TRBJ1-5	TGTGCCAGCAGCCAAGATAGCCGGGCAGGGGCATTAATGCAGCCCCAGCATTTT	CASSQDSRAGALMQPQHF
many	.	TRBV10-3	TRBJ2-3	TGTGCCACAAAGACAGGGAGGGAGTCAGATACGCAGTATTTT	CATKTGRESDTQYF
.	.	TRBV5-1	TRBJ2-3	TGCGCCAGCAGCTTCCTCGGAACTGCGGCCCCGACCGCTGATACGCAGTATTTT	CASSFLGTAAPTADTQYF
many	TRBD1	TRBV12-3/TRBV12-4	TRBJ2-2	TGCGCCAGCAGCTTGGGACAGGGGAACACCGGGGAGCTGTTTTTT	CASSLGQGNTGELFF
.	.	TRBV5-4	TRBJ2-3	TGTGCCAGCAGCTTGTACGTTAGCGGCACAGATACGCAGTATTTT	CASSLYVSGTDTQYF
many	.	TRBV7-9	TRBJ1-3	TGTGCCAGCAGCTTAGACAGGGCTGGAAACACCATATATTTT	CASSLDRAGNTIYF
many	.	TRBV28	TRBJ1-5	TGTGCCAGCAGTTTAAGGCCCTGGTCGGGGAATCAGCCCCAGCATTTT	CASSLRPWSGNQPQHF
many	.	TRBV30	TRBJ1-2	TGTGCCTGGAGTGCAGGGTACGCTTTTAACTATGGCTACACCTTC	CAWSAGYAFNYGYTF
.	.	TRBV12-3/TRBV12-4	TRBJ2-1	TGTGCCAGCAGTTTAGCGGGAATTGAGCAGTTCTTC	CASSLAGIEQFF
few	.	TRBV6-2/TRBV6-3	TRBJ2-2	TGTGCCAGCAGTTACCCCACAGGGACGGCCGGGGAGCTGTTTTTT	CASSYPTGTAGELFF
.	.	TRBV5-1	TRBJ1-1	TGCGCCAGCGTCGTTACGGGGGGTGGAACTGAAGCTTTCTTT	CASVVTGGGTEAFF
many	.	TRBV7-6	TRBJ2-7	TGTGCCAGCAGCTTAGGGTCCATTGGCGGGACCGCCTACGAGCAGTACTTC	CASSLGSIGGTAYEQYF
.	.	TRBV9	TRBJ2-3	TGTGCCAGCAGCGTAGGGACCACGTCCACAGATACGCAGTATTTT	CASSVGTTSTDTQYF
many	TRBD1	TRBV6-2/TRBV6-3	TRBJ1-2	TGTGCCAGCAGTCCAGGGGGCGGCTATGGCTACACCTTC	CASSPGGGYGYTF
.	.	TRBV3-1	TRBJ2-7	TGTGCCAGCAGCCGGGGGCGGCGGATGTACGAGCAGTACTTC	CASSRGRRMYEQYF
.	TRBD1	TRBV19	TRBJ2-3	TGTGCCAGTAGTCTACGGACAGGGGGTGGCGATACGCAGTATTTT	CASSLRTGGGDTQYF
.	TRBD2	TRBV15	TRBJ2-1	TGTGCCACGGGAGGGCTAGCGGGTACCTACAATGAGCAGTTCTTC	CATGGLAGTYNEQFF
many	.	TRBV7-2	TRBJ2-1	TGTGCCAGCAGCTTAGAGATGGGCACCTACAATGAGCAGTTCTTC	CASSLEMGTYNEQFF
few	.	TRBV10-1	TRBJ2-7	TGCGCCAGCAGTCGGGCCTTCGGCTACGAGCAGTACTTC	CASSRAFGYEQYF
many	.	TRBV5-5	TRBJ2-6	TGTGCCAGCAGCACCTCGCGACAGGGAGGTCCTGGGGCCAACGTCCTGACTTTC	CASSTSRQGGPGANVLTF
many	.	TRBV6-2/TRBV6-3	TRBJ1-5	TGTGCCAGCAGTTACAGGGGGGGCAATCAGCCCCAGCATTTT	CASSYRGGNQPQHF
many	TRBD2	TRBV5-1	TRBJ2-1	TGCGCCAGCAGCTTAGACTCCGGGGGGTACAATGAGCAGTTCTTC	CASSLDSGGYNEQFF